The clone carrying this TCR beta chain was found once. As for treatment: 15 to 20 received Ad26.COV2.S at low or high dose, single or two shots; about 5 received placebo; per-sample allocation not given. Each sample was drawn 63 days after the first injection (of vaccine or placebo). The record originates from a study of Ad26.COV2.S vaccination and SARS-CoV-2 variants. Only in-frame clones appear in the TCRdb table, and some are missing; sequencing was by immunoSEQ multiplex PCR. The table includes some 340,000 clones, approximately 86% detected once. V gave up 1 base and J gave up 5 bases, with 13 bases separating them. Germline loops: CDR1 SGHRS, CDR2 YFSETQ. This CDR3 region has 15 residues.

This receptor was taken from a person aged 18-60 years who received the Ad26.COV2.S COVID-19 vaccine or a placebo. The source was peripheral blood, collected in a trial of Ad26.COV2.S vaccine versus placebo. The J gene is TRBJ1-5, the V gene TRBV5-1; D not resolved. The CDR3 DNA is TGCGCCAGCAGCTTGTCAGCTGGCCCTGATCAGCCCCAGCATTTT. It translates to CASSLSAGPDQPQHF.